Below, 16 T cell receptor beta chains from the same sample are listed, as sequenced in a study of CD8 T cells in Susac syndrome. With random hexamers, reverse transcription was performed on about 0.5 to 1 ug of RNA. Via MiXCR, TCRdb re-called the immunoSEQ multiplex PCR reads, giving one row per CDR3 protein. This table holds around 170,000 distinct CDR3 sequences, approximately 95% found once. The sequenced material came from CD8+ T cells from PBMCs. The receptors come from a human donor with multiple sclerosis.

Comments on this clonotype: Mismatch with germline at one junction end may stem from a read error. The chain joins TRBV13 to TRBJ1-1; a weak D match, TRBD1 (6 bases). There are 11 residues in the CDR3. Looked up from germline, CDR1 is PRHDT and CDR2 is FYEKMQ (reference sequence). The chain's CDR3 is CASSPWGGQRF. The CDR3 DNA is TGTGCCAGCAGCCCCTGGGGGGGACAACGGTTT.

J is TRBJ1-1 and V is TRBV25-1; TRBD1 is a possible D gene (6 bases). The CDR3 totals 14 residues. The germline V gene encodes CDR1 MGHDK and CDR2 SYGVNS. Trimming removed 4 bases at V and 2 bases at J, with 11 bases between. The CDR3 bases are TGTGCCAGCAGTGCCCGGACAGAAAACACTGAAGCTTTCTTT. This translates into CASSARTENTEAFF.

This chain links TRBV2 with TRBJ1-1; D possibly corresponds to TRBD1 (5 bases). The CDR3 runs 12 residues. V lost 8 bases and J lost 3, with 10 bases in between. Germline loops: CDR1 SNHLY, CDR2 FYNNEI. The CDR3 DNA follows: TGTGCCAGCGAAATAGGGGACACTGAAGCTTTCTTT. Residues: CASEIGDTEAFF.

The chain couples TRBV4-1 to TRBJ2-5, with 12 bases lining up with TRBD2. The germline CDR1 and CDR2 sequences are MGHRA and YSYEKL. Unmatched junction bases numbered 6, after V lost 5 bases and J lost 5 bases. The CDR3 consists of 15 residues. The DNA of the CDR3 is TGCGCCAGCAGCGCTAGCGGGGGGGCTGGGGAGACCCAGTACTTC. It yields the protein CASSASGGAGETQYF.

The gene calls are TRBV6-1 and TRBJ2-2, with 9 bases fitting TRBD1. This CDR3 has 15 amino acids. The germline gives CDR1 MNHNS, CDR2 SASEGT. Trimming at V came to 5 bases and at J to 6 bases, leaving 7 bases not matched to a gene. CDR3 sequence reads: CASSRDRVRAGELFF. CDR3 sequence (DNA): TGTGCCAGCAGTCGGGACAGGGTGAGGGCCGGGGAGCTGTTTTTT.

This chain connects TRBV9 to TRBJ2-1; 9 positions match TRBD2. Germline values: CDR1 SGDLS, CDR2 YYNGEE. This CDR3 spans 15 amino acids. V lost 4 bases to trimming and J lost 6 bases; unmatched junction nucleotides: 8. The CDR3 region has the DNA TGTGCCAGCAGCTATTCGGGACTAGCATCCAATGAGCAGTTCTTC. Encoded protein: CASSYSGLASNEQFF.

V usage is TRBV2 and J usage is TRBJ2-3; 10 bases map to TRBD2. Germline V gene lookup returns CDR1 SNHLY and CDR2 FYNNEI. Trimming at V came to 8 bases and at J to 4 bases, leaving 12 bases not matched to a gene. The CDR3 is 16 residues long. The CDR3 loop reads CASEGAGGPGADTQYF. The CDR3 region has the DNA TGTGCCAGCGAAGGAGCGGGGGGGCCGGGCGCAGATACGCAGTATTTT. The whole variable domain, filled in from reference TRBV2 and TRBJ2-3, reads EPEVTQTPSHQVTQMGQEVILRCVPISNHLYFYWYRQILGQKVEFLVSFYNNEISEKSEIFDDQFSVERPDGSNFTLKIRSTKLEDSAMYFCASEGAGGPGADTQYFGPGTRLTVL.

The chain uses TRBV13 and TRBJ1-1; 7 nucleotides align to TRBD1. V lost 5 bases to trimming and J lost 0 bases; unmatched junction nucleotides: 6. The germline V gene has CDR1 PRHDT and CDR2 FYEKMQ (reference sequence). The CDR3 is 15 amino acids. The CDR3 reads CASSPQGSLNTEAFF. As DNA, the CDR3 is TGTGCCAGCAGCCCACAGGGGTCCCTGAACACTGAAGCTTTCTTT.

This chain connects TRBV13 to TRBJ2-1; 8 nucleotides line up with TRBD2. Germline loops: CDR1 PRHDT, CDR2 FYEKMQ (reference sequence). CDR3 length equals 12 residues. The junction had 4 bases not matched to a gene; V was cut back by 6 bases and J by 9 bases. CDR3 in amino acids: CASRPGGGEQFF. DNA for the CDR3: TGTGCCAGCAGGCCCGGGGGGGGTGAGCAGTTCTTC.

The V and J genes are TRBV5-1 and TRBJ1-2; maybe TRBD1 (6 bases). Trimming took off 4 bases at V and 6 bases at J, with 16 bases between the two ends. CDR1 SGHRS and CDR2 YFSETQ come from the germline V gene. The CDR3 has 14 amino acids. CDR3 sequence (DNA): TGCGCCAGCAGCCAGGACCGGGGGGGCAATGGCTACACCTTC. This codes for CASSQDRGGNGYTF.

The CDR3 loop is CASSPPLYF. In DNA form, the CDR3 reads TGTGCCAGCTCACCGCCCCTATATTTT. The J gene is TRBJ1-3, the V gene TRBV18; D remains unclear. This CDR3 region has 9 residues. The germline V gene encodes CDR1 KGHSH and CDR2 LQKENI. The V and J ends lost 3 bases and 14 bases respectively, with 5 bases between them.

The CDR3 protein is CASRWGPGQSYNEQFF. As DNA, the CDR3 is TGTGCCAGCCGTTGGGGTCCGGGACAGTCCTACAATGAGCAGTTCTTC. This rearrangement joins TRBV28 to TRBJ2-1, with TRBD1 matching 7 bases. The ends lost 8 bases at V and 1 base at J; junction bases unmatched: 11. Germline V gene lookup returns CDR1 MDHEN and CDR2 SYDVKM. The CDR3 has 16 amino acids.

This clonotype was picked up one time. The rearrangement uses TRBV29-1 and TRBJ1-3; D is ambiguous. With 4 bases removed from V and 0 bases from J, the gap between germline ends came to 4 bases. In germline, CDR1 is SQVTM, CDR2 ANQGSEA. The CDR3 runs to 12 residues. CDR3 DNA: TGCAGCGTTGTTGCCTCTGGAAACACCATATATTTT. Translated: CSVVASGNTIYF.

V is TRBV4-1 and J is TRBJ1-1, with no clear D. Trimming cost V 4 bases and J 3 bases, with 24 bases left between them. Germline CDR1 reads MGHRA; CDR2 reads YSYEKL. This CDR3 is built from 18 residues. The CDR3 spells CASSPSRVFGPGDTEAFF. The CDR3 DNA is TGCGCCAGCAGCCCGAGTAGGGTTTTTGGGCCTGGGGACACTGAAGCTTTCTTT.

The rearrangement joins TRBV6-5 to TRBJ2-7; 8 bases are shared with TRBD2. V was clipped by 3 bases and J by 5 bases; unmatched bases: 6. The CDR3 is 14 residues long. In germline, CDR1 is MNHEY, CDR2 SVGAGI. This CDR3 is CASSYGTSPHEQYF. CDR3 coding DNA: TGTGCCAGCAGTTATGGGACTAGTCCCCACGAGCAGTACTTC.

J is TRBJ2-1 and V is TRBV14; TRBD1 or TRBD2 may be the D gene (6 bases each). The CDR3 totals 14 residues. The V and J ends lost 3 bases and 2 bases respectively, with 8 bases between them. The germline CDR1 and CDR2 sequences are SGHDN and FVKESK. CDR3 region: CASSQRDTYNEQFF. CDR3 nucleotide sequence: TGTGCCAGCAGCCAGCGGGACACCTACAATGAGCAGTTCTTC.